The 14 T cell receptor beta chains below come from one sample, sequenced in a study of identical twins. TCRdb called the 5' RACE reads again in MiXCR, with one record for every CDR3 protein. This table holds around 450,000 distinct CDR3 sequences, 12% to 15% found once. In addition, the sample was reused for a study of yellow fever vaccine responses in identical twins.

The sequenced sample was CD4+ T cells sorted from blood. The receptors were sampled from a woman between 18 and 30 years old in good health.

The chain joins TRBV5-1 to TRBJ2-7, with D perhaps matching TRBD2 (6 bases). This CDR3 spans 17 amino acids. Trimming cost V 3 bases and J 3 bases, with 22 bases left between them. Germline assignment: CDR1 SGHRS and CDR2 YFSETQ. DNA for the CDR3: TGCGCCAGCAGCTGGGGAGCGGGTCCGGCTTGGGTCTACGAGCAGTACTTC. This translates into CASSWGAGPAWVYEQYF.

This clonotype showed up many times. The chain links TRBV7-9 to TRBJ2-3; D remains unclear. CDR3 length equals 14 residues. With 1 base removed from V and 5 bases from J, the gap between germline ends came to 10 bases. CDR1 SEHNR and CDR2 FQNEAQ come from the germline V gene (reference sequence). The CDR3 sequence: CASSLGLPGDTQYF. The DNA of the CDR3 is TGTGCCAGCAGCTTAGGACTCCCCGGAGATACGCAGTATTTT.

The V call is TRBV10-3, the J call TRBJ2-5, with a weak D call TRBD2 (5 bases). CDR1 is ENHRY, CDR2 SYGVKD, per germline. The CDR3 is made up of 14 amino acids. V gave up 2 bases and J gave up 8 bases, with 15 bases separating them. The CDR3 protein is CAISEGTGVGTQYF. CDR3 bases: TGTGCCATCAGTGAGGGTACCGGGGTAGGAACCCAGTACTTC.

This clonotype was counted many times. This chain joins TRBV11-2 and TRBJ2-7, with unresolved D. V dropped 5 bases and J dropped 3 bases, with 17 bases sitting between them. Germline V CDR1 and CDR2: SGHAT, FQNNGV. The CDR3 loop spans 15 amino acids. CDR3 DNA: TGTGCCAGCAGCCCCGATAGTCAATCTGTCTACGAGCAGTACTTC. Its protein product is CASSPDSQSVYEQYF.

This clonotype showed up many times. The V gene is TRBV12-3 or TRBV12-4, the J gene TRBJ2-1; the match to TRBD2 covers 15 bases. The CDR3 consists of 14 residues. Unmatched junction bases numbered 6, after V lost 8 bases and J lost 10 bases. The DNA for the CDR3 is TGTGCCAGCTCCGAGGGACTAGCGGGGGGCGAGCAGTTCTTC. Its translation is CASSEGLAGGEQFF.

This clonotype has only a few counts. This rearrangement joins TRBV6-1 to TRBJ2-7; TRBD1 aligns across 7 bases. Germline-derived CDR1 and CDR2 are MNHNS and SASEGT. After removal of 5 bases from V and 1 base from J, the junction contained 5 bases not matched to a gene. This CDR3 has 14 residues. Written as DNA, the CDR3 is TGTGCCAGCAGTACGACAGGGTGGTCCTACGAGCAGTACTTC. Protein: CASSTTGWSYEQYF.

The chain links TRBV20-1 to TRBJ2-5, with D tentatively TRBD2 (6 bases). V gave up 8 bases and J gave up 5 bases, with 15 bases separating them. Germline CDR1 is DFQATT and CDR2 is SNEGSKA (reference sequence). The CDR3 totals 12 residues. The DNA of the CDR3 is TGCAGTTCTCGGGAGCAGAAGGAGACCCAGTACTTC. Translating it yields CSSREQKETQYF.

The CDR3 region has the DNA TGTGCCAGCAGCTTTGGTGGTAAGGGAGAGGAGACCCAGTACTTC. Protein: CASSFGGKGEETQYF. The chain carries TRBV7-2 and TRBJ2-5; D is perhaps TRBD2 (5 bases). The germline V gene has CDR1 SGHTA and CDR2 FQGNSA. Trimming took off 3 bases at V and 5 bases at J, with 16 bases between the two ends. The CDR3 is made up of 15 amino acids.

This clonotype was detected a few times. The CDR3 protein is CASSYSLLAHEQYF. The CDR3, as DNA: TGTGCCAGCAGTTACTCGCTGCTAGCCCACGAGCAGTACTTC. The V gene is TRBV6-5, the J gene TRBJ2-7; tentative D call: TRBD2 (5 bases). This CDR3 is built from 14 residues. Germline values: CDR1 MNHEY, CDR2 SVGAGI. Trimming cost V 0 bases and J 5 bases, with 11 bases left between them.

V is TRBV20-1 and J is TRBJ1-5, with D unclear. CDR1 and CDR2 (germline): DFQATT, SNEGSKA (reference sequence). The length of the CDR3 is 12 residues. V lost 1 base and J lost 5, with 6 bases in between. The CDR3 spells CSARAPDQPQHF. CDR3 bases: TGCAGTGCTAGAGCACCAGATCAGCCCCAGCATTTT.

The chain carries TRBV7-2 and TRBJ1-3; 7 bases line up with TRBD1. The J segment lost 0 bases and the V segment lost 2 bases, leaving 1 base of the junction unmatched. Per germline, CDR1 SGHTA and CDR2 FQGNSA. This CDR3 region has 15 residues. CDR3 nucleotides: TGTGCCAGCAGCTTACGGGACAGCTCTGGAAACACCATATATTTT. This translates into CASSLRDSSGNTIYF.

This clonotype turned up a few times. V is TRBV14 and J is TRBJ2-7, with D hard to call. Germline values: CDR1 SGHDN, CDR2 FVKESK. The CDR3 has 13 residues. Trimming took off 4 bases at V and 2 bases at J, with 9 bases between the two ends. This CDR3 is CASSRASTYEQYF. The CDR3 DNA sequence: TGTGCCAGCAGCCGTGCCAGTACCTACGAGCAGTACTTC.

This chain links TRBV20-1 with TRBJ2-1, with D maybe TRBD1 (6 bases). V lost 1 base to trimming and J lost 7 bases, with 11 bases between them. Germline CDR1 is DFQATT and CDR2 is SNEGSKA (reference sequence). This CDR3 region has 13 residues. The CDR3 is CSARGQGRNEQFF. The CDR3 DNA is TGCAGTGCTAGAGGGCAGGGGCGGAATGAGCAGTTCTTC.

This clonotype has only a few counts. V gene TRBV3-1 combines with J gene TRBJ1-6; D ambiguous. V lost 4 bases to trimming and J lost 9 bases, with 13 bases between them. Germline CDR1 reads LGHDT; CDR2 reads YNNKEL (reference sequence). This CDR3 has 14 amino acids. DNA of the CDR3: TGTGCCAGCAGCCGCGCCAACGAGGGTTCACCCCTCCACTTT. It is translated as CASSRANEGSPLHF.